Listed below are T cell receptor beta chains from one sample, sequenced in a study of shared clonotypes between healthy human individuals. Libraries were prepared by immunoSEQ multiplex PCR; TCRdb keeps only in-frame clonotypes and omits some of them. The sample lists 2 million to 2.5 million clones; 85% to 95% were seen once. What was sequenced was naive CD4+ T cells from PBMCs. All receptors derive from a man aged 18 to 30 in good health. Some clones in this sample may be carry-over from other donors' samples. The CDR3 runs from the conserved cysteine through the conserved F or W. The order of the fields is V gene, D gene, clone size, J gene, CDR3 protein, CDR3 DNA. D genes are given only for firm matches. Size is stated for part of the rows, as once, few or many counts, or as a class when the clone is expanded.

v_call: TRBV6-5
d_call: .
clone_size: .
j_call: TRBJ2-7
cdr3_aa: CASSYLPDNSYEQYF
cdr3_nt: TGTGCCAGCAGTTACCTTCCGGACAACTCCTACGAGCAGTACTTC

v_call: TRBV23-1
d_call: TRBD1
clone_size: .
j_call: TRBJ1-2
cdr3_aa: CASSQPCPGTGEDGYTF
cdr3_nt: TGCGCCAGCAGTCAACCCTGTCCCGGGACAGGGGAGGACGGCTACACCTTC

v_call: TRBV19
d_call: .
clone_size: .
j_call: TRBJ1-5
cdr3_aa: CASSIQQGFQHF
cdr3_nt: TGTGCCAGTAGTATACAACAGGGCTTCCAGCATTTT

v_call: TRBV5-1
d_call: TRBD1
clone_size: .
j_call: TRBJ1-5
cdr3_aa: CASSSTKGTGGENQPQHF
cdr3_nt: TGCGCCAGCAGCTCAACCAAAGGGACAGGGGGCGAGAATCAGCCCCAGCATTTT

v_call: TRBV28
d_call: TRBD1
clone_size: .
j_call: TRBJ2-5
cdr3_aa: CASSWDREETQYF
cdr3_nt: TGTGCCAGCAGTTGGGACAGGGAAGAGACCCAGTACTTC

v_call: TRBV5-5
d_call: .
clone_size: .
j_call: TRBJ1-4
cdr3_aa: CASSLEGPSLTVEKLFF
cdr3_nt: TGTGCCAGCAGCTTGGAAGGGCCGAGCCTCACCGTTGAAAAACTGTTTTTT

v_call: TRBV7-2
d_call: .
clone_size: .
j_call: TRBJ2-7
cdr3_aa: CASSLAAREQYF
cdr3_nt: TGTGCCAGCAGCTTAGCGGCGCGCGAGCAGTACTTC

v_call: TRBV11-2
d_call: TRBD1
clone_size: .
j_call: TRBJ2-7
cdr3_aa: CASSLGGGTGYEQYF
cdr3_nt: TGTGCCAGCAGCTTAGGAGGAGGGACAGGGTACGAGCAGTACTTC

v_call: TRBV15
d_call: TRBD1
clone_size: .
j_call: TRBJ1-5
cdr3_aa: CATSRGTGALLLNQPQHF
cdr3_nt: TGTGCCACCAGCAGGGGAACAGGGGCTCTTCTATTGAATCAGCCCCAGCATTTT

v_call: TRBV29-1
d_call: TRBD2
clone_size: once
j_call: TRBJ2-5
cdr3_aa: CSVVDSGREETQYF
cdr3_nt: TGCAGCGTTGTTGATAGCGGGAGGGAGGAGACCCAGTACTTC

v_call: TRBV25-1
d_call: TRBD2
clone_size: .
j_call: TRBJ2-1
cdr3_aa: CASSDNTRRAGWYNEQFF
cdr3_nt: TGTGCCAGCAGTGACAATACCCGTCGAGCGGGATGGTACAATGAGCAGTTCTTC

v_call: TRBV2
d_call: .
clone_size: .
j_call: TRBJ1-2
cdr3_aa: CASSDSPGGLYGYTF
cdr3_nt: TGTGCCAGCAGTGACTCCCCCGGAGGTCTCTATGGCTACACCTTC

v_call: TRBV7-3
d_call: .
clone_size: .
j_call: TRBJ1-1
cdr3_aa: CASSLGTATEAFF
cdr3_nt: TGTGCCAGCAGCTTAGGGACGGCCACTGAAGCTTTCTTT

v_call: TRBV4-3
d_call: .
clone_size: .
j_call: TRBJ2-1
cdr3_aa: CASSQTPSNDPTNEQFF
cdr3_nt: TGCGCCAGCAGCCAAACGCCTAGCAATGACCCGACCAATGAGCAGTTCTTC

v_call: TRBV9
d_call: .
clone_size: .
j_call: TRBJ2-7
cdr3_aa: CASSARDTNSYEQYF
cdr3_nt: TGTGCCAGCAGCGCCCGGGACACCAATTCCTACGAGCAGTACTTC

v_call: TRBV28
d_call: .
clone_size: .
j_call: TRBJ1-3
cdr3_aa: CASSFATSGNTIYF
cdr3_nt: TGTGCCAGCAGTTTTGCTACTTCTGGAAACACCATATATTTT

v_call: TRBV29-1
d_call: TRBD1
clone_size: .
j_call: TRBJ1-2
cdr3_aa: CSVTGQGVYGYTF
cdr3_nt: TGCAGCGTCACGGGACAGGGAGTCTATGGCTACACCTTC

v_call: TRBV4-2
d_call: .
clone_size: .
j_call: TRBJ2-2
cdr3_aa: CASSQDRRFLGELFF
cdr3_nt: TGTGCCAGCAGCCAAGATCGGCGGTTCCTTGGGGAGCTGTTTTTT

v_call: TRBV9
d_call: .
clone_size: .
j_call: TRBJ1-2
cdr3_aa: CASSVAFSSNYGYTF
cdr3_nt: TGTGCCAGCAGCGTAGCTTTCAGTTCTAACTATGGCTACACCTTC

v_call: TRBV10-3
d_call: TRBD2
clone_size: .
j_call: TRBJ2-2
cdr3_aa: CASQGLAGAGELFF
cdr3_nt: TGTGCCTCCCAGGGACTAGCGGGAGCCGGGGAGCTGTTTTTT

v_call: TRBV14
d_call: .
clone_size: .
j_call: TRBJ2-6
cdr3_aa: CASSRSRGGGANVLTF
cdr3_nt: TGTGCCAGCAGCCGGTCAAGGGGTGGAGGGGCCAACGTCCTGACTTTC

v_call: TRBV5-6
d_call: TRBD1
clone_size: .
j_call: TRBJ2-3
cdr3_aa: CASSSDQGGTDTQYF
cdr3_nt: TGTGCCAGCAGCTCGGACCAGGGGGGCACAGATACGCAGTATTTT

v_call: TRBV6-6
d_call: TRBD1
clone_size: .
j_call: TRBJ2-1
cdr3_aa: CASTLMTGSYNEQFF
cdr3_nt: TGTGCCAGCACTCTAATGACAGGGTCCTACAATGAGCAGTTCTTC

v_call: TRBV7-3
d_call: TRBD1
clone_size: .
j_call: TRBJ2-2
cdr3_aa: CASSLKGQGVVGELFF
cdr3_nt: TGTGCCAGCAGCTTAAAAGGACAGGGGGTGGTCGGGGAGCTGTTTTTT

v_call: TRBV18
d_call: .
clone_size: .
j_call: TRBJ2-1
cdr3_aa: CASSPQLTGSSYNEQFF
cdr3_nt: TGTGCCAGCTCACCACAATTAACAGGGAGCTCCTACAATGAGCAGTTCTTC

v_call: TRBV19
d_call: TRBD2
clone_size: .
j_call: TRBJ2-7
cdr3_aa: CASSIISGISEQYF
cdr3_nt: TGTGCCAGTAGTATAATTAGCGGGATCTCCGAGCAGTACTTC

v_call: TRBV28
d_call: .
clone_size: .
j_call: TRBJ1-1
cdr3_aa: CASSPRSVAGGTEAFF
cdr3_nt: TGTGCCAGCAGTCCCCGATCCGTGGCCGGGGGCACTGAAGCTTTCTTT

v_call: TRBV7-3
d_call: TRBD2
clone_size: .
j_call: TRBJ2-1
cdr3_aa: CASSPGLAMRGEQFF
cdr3_nt: TGTGCCAGCAGCCCGGGACTAGCGATGAGGGGTGAGCAGTTCTTC

v_call: TRBV7-9
d_call: TRBD1
clone_size: once
j_call: TRBJ1-4
cdr3_aa: CASSSRPGQGRDEKLFF
cdr3_nt: TGTGCCAGCAGCTCCCGGCCAGGACAGGGCCGAGATGAAAAACTGTTTTTT

v_call: TRBV5-1
d_call: .
clone_size: once
j_call: TRBJ2-2
cdr3_aa: CASSLEPNTGELFF
cdr3_nt: TGCGCCAGCAGCTTGGAACCCAACACCGGGGAGCTGTTTTTT

v_call: TRBV7-3
d_call: TRBD2
clone_size: few
j_call: TRBJ2-1
cdr3_aa: CASSLRGLAGGNEQFF
cdr3_nt: TGTGCCAGCAGCTTACGTGGACTAGCGGGAGGAAATGAGCAGTTCTTC

v_call: TRBV28
d_call: TRBD2
clone_size: once
j_call: TRBJ2-7
cdr3_aa: CASSNSAGGVSYEQYF
cdr3_nt: TGTGCCAGCAGTAACTCAGCGGGAGGGGTATCCTACGAGCAGTACTTC

v_call: TRBV7-9
d_call: .
clone_size: once
j_call: TRBJ2-3
cdr3_aa: CASSSGGNTDTQYF
cdr3_nt: TGTGCCAGCAGCTCTGGCGGAAACACAGATACGCAGTATTTT

v_call: TRBV13
d_call: TRBD2
clone_size: .
j_call: TRBJ2-7
cdr3_aa: CASSRDFPAGGPNEQYF
cdr3_nt: TGTGCCAGCAGCCGCGACTTTCCCGCGGGAGGGCCTAACGAGCAGTACTTC

v_call: TRBV4-1
d_call: TRBD1
clone_size: few
j_call: TRBJ1-5
cdr3_aa: CASSQRTGNQPQHF
cdr3_nt: TGCGCCAGCAGCCAAAGGACAGGTAATCAGCCCCAGCATTTT

v_call: TRBV28
d_call: TRBD2
clone_size: .
j_call: TRBJ2-1
cdr3_aa: CASRAPGLAVVEQFF
cdr3_nt: TGTGCCAGCAGGGCTCCGGGACTAGCGGTTGTAGAGCAGTTCTTC

v_call: TRBV5-1
d_call: TRBD1
clone_size: .
j_call: TRBJ2-7
cdr3_aa: CASSLLTGNYEQYF
cdr3_nt: TGCGCCAGCAGCTTGCTGACAGGGAACTACGAGCAGTACTTC

v_call: TRBV30
d_call: .
clone_size: .
j_call: TRBJ2-7
cdr3_aa: CAWRSLLRLGPTYEQYF
cdr3_nt: TGTGCCTGGAGATCCCTTCTGCGGCTAGGACCTACCTACGAGCAGTACTTC

v_call: TRBV2
d_call: TRBD2
clone_size: .
j_call: TRBJ2-3
cdr3_aa: CASSGGLGLAGRSTDTQYF
cdr3_nt: TGTGCCAGCAGTGGGGGTTTGGGACTAGCGGGACGGTCCACAGATACGCAGTATTTT

v_call: TRBV5-5
d_call: .
clone_size: .
j_call: TRBJ1-4
cdr3_aa: CASTEGHSLEKLFF
cdr3_nt: TGTGCCAGCACCGAGGGCCACTCACTCGAAAAACTGTTTTTT

v_call: TRBV2
d_call: .
clone_size: .
j_call: TRBJ2-1
cdr3_aa: CASSEGWQFF
cdr3_nt: TGTGCCAGCAGTGAAGGCTGGCAGTTCTTC

v_call: TRBV7-2
d_call: .
clone_size: .
j_call: TRBJ2-3
cdr3_aa: CASSLVNFAADTQYF
cdr3_nt: TGTGCCAGCAGCTTAGTTAATTTCGCGGCAGATACGCAGTATTTT

v_call: TRBV6-6
d_call: .
clone_size: .
j_call: TRBJ2-3
cdr3_aa: CATSWSTDTQYF
cdr3_nt: TGTGCCACCTCATGGAGCACAGATACGCAGTATTTT

v_call: TRBV5-1
d_call: .
clone_size: .
j_call: TRBJ1-4
cdr3_aa: CASRRGDGAANEKLFF
cdr3_nt: TGCGCCAGCAGGAGAGGAGACGGCGCGGCTAATGAAAAACTGTTTTTT

v_call: TRBV28
d_call: .
clone_size: .
j_call: TRBJ1-4
cdr3_aa: CASSLNAPPGRFEKLFF
cdr3_nt: TGTGCCAGCAGTTTGAATGCCCCTCCGGGACGGTTCGAAAAACTGTTTTTT

v_call: TRBV5-1
d_call: .
clone_size: .
j_call: TRBJ2-7
cdr3_aa: CASSFGTGSGLEQYF
cdr3_nt: TGCGCCAGCAGCTTCGGCACAGGGTCGGGATTGGAGCAGTACTTC

v_call: TRBV9
d_call: .
clone_size: once
j_call: TRBJ2-5
cdr3_aa: CASSVVGANQETQYF
cdr3_nt: TGTGCCAGCAGCGTAGTCGGAGCAAACCAAGAGACCCAGTACTTC

v_call: TRBV18
d_call: TRBD1
clone_size: .
j_call: TRBJ2-1
cdr3_aa: CASSPLGGWTVYNEQFF
cdr3_nt: TGTGCCAGCTCACCGCTAGGGGGCTGGACAGTCTACAATGAGCAGTTCTTC

v_call: TRBV21-1
d_call: .
clone_size: once
j_call: TRBJ2-2
cdr3_aa: CASSKVGVVNTGELFF
cdr3_nt: TGTGCCAGCAGCAAAGTCGGGGTGGTGAACACCGGGGAGCTGTTTTTT

v_call: TRBV7-3
d_call: TRBD1
clone_size: .
j_call: TRBJ2-1
cdr3_aa: CASSLDRGLYNEQFF
cdr3_nt: TGTGCCAGCAGCCTGGACAGGGGCCTTTACAATGAGCAGTTCTTC

v_call: TRBV29-1
d_call: TRBD2
clone_size: .
j_call: TRBJ2-5
cdr3_aa: CSVGTSGKETQYF
cdr3_nt: TGCAGCGTTGGGACTAGCGGGAAAGAGACCCAGTACTTC

v_call: TRBV9
d_call: .
clone_size: .
j_call: TRBJ2-5
cdr3_aa: CASSGDSQETQYF
cdr3_nt: TGTGCCAGCAGCGGCGACAGCCAAGAGACCCAGTACTTC

v_call: TRBV28
d_call: .
clone_size: .
j_call: TRBJ2-2
cdr3_aa: CASIRGNTGELFF
cdr3_nt: TGTGCCAGCATAAGGGGGAACACCGGGGAGCTGTTTTTT

v_call: TRBV27
d_call: .
clone_size: .
j_call: TRBJ2-7
cdr3_aa: CASSLSSGYEQYF
cdr3_nt: TGTGCCAGCAGTTTATCGAGCGGCTACGAGCAGTACTTC